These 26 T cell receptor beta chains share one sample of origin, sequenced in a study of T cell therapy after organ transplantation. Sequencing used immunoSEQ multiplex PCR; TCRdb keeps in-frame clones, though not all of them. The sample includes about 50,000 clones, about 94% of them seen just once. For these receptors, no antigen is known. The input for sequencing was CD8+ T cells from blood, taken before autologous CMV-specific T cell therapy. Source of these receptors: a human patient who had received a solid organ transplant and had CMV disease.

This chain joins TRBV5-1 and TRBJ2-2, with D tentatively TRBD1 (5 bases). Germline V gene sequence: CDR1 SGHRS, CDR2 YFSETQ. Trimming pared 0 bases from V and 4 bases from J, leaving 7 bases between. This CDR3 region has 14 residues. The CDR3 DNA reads TGCGCCAGCAGCTTGGGGGGCCTCACCGGGGAGCTGTTTTTT. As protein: CASSLGGLTGELFF.

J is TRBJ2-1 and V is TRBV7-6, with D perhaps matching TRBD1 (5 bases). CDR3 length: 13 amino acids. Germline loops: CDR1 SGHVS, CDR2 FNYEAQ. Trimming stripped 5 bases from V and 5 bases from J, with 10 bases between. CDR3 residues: CASSPTGNNEQFF. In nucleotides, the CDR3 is TGTGCCAGCAGCCCTACAGGTAACAATGAGCAGTTCTTC.

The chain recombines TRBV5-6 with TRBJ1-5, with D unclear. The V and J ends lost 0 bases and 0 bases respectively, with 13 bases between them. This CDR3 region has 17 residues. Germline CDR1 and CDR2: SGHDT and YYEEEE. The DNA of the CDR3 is TGTGCCAGCAGCTTGGGACCAGAGACTTATAGCAATCAGCCCCAGCATTTT. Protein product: CASSLGPETYSNQPQHF.

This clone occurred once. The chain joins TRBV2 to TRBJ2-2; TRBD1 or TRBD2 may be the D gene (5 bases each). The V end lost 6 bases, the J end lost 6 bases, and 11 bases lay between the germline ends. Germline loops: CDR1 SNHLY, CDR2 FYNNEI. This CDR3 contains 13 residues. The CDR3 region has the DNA TGTGCCAGCAGGAATGGGGGATCCGGGGAGCTGTTTTTT. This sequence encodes CASRNGGSGELFF.

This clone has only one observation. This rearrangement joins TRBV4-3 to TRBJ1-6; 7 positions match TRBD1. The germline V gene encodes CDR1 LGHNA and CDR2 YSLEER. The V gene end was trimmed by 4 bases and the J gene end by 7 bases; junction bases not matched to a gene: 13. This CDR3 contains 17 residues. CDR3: CASSPAGEGALNSPLHF. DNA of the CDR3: TGCGCCAGCAGCCCCGCGGGAGAGGGGGCTTTGAATTCACCCCTCCACTTT.

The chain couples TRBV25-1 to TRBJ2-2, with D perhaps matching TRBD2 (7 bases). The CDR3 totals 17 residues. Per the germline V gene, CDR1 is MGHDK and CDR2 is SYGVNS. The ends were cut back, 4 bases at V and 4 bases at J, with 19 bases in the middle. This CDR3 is CASSGPGEGVGTGELFF. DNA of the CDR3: TGTGCCAGCAGTGGACCCGGGGAGGGGGTGGGCACCGGGGAGCTGTTTTTT.

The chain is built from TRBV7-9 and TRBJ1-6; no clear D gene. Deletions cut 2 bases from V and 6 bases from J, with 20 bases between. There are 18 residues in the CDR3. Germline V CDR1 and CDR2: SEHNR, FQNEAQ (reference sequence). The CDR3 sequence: CASSLRGGVTPVNSPLHF. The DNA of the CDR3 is TGTGCCAGCAGCTTACGGGGAGGTGTAACTCCGGTTAATTCACCCCTCCACTTT.

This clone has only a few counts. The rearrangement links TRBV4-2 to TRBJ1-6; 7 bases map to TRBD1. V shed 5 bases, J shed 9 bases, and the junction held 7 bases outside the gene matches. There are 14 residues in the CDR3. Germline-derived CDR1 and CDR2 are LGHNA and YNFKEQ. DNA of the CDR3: TGTGCCAGCAGCTATCCAGCAGGGGGTTCACCCCTCCACTTT. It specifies CASSYPAGGSPLHF.

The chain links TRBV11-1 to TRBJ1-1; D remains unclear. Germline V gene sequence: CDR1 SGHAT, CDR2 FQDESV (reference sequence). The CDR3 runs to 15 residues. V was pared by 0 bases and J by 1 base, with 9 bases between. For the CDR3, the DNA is TGTGCCAGCAGCTTAGCCCGGGGTAGGAACACTGAAGCTTTCTTT. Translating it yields CASSLARGRNTEAFF.

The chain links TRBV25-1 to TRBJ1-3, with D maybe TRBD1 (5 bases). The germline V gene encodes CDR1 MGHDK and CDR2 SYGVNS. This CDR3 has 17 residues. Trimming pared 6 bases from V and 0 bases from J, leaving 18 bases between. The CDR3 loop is CASRAGTAPASGNTIYF. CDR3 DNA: TGTGCCAGCAGAGCCGGGACGGCGCCGGCCTCTGGAAACACCATATATTTT.

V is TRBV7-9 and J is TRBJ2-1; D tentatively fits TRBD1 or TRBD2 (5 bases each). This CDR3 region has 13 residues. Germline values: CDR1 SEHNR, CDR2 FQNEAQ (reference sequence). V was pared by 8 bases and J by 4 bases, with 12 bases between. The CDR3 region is CASSRDGYNEQFF. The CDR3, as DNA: TGTGCCAGCTCTCGGGACGGATACAATGAGCAGTTCTTC.

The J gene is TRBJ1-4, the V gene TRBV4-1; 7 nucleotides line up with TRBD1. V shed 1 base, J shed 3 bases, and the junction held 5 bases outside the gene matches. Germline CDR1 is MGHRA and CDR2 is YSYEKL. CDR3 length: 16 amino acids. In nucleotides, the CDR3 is TGCGCCAGCAGCCAAGGCCGGGACAGCCCTAATGAAAAACTGTTTTTT. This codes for CASSQGRDSPNEKLFF.

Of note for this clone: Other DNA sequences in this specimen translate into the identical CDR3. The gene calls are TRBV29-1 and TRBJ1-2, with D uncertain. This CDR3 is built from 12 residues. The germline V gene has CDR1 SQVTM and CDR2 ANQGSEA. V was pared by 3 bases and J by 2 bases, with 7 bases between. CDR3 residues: CSVDRRNYGYTF. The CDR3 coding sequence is TGCAGCGTTGATCGCAGAAACTATGGCTACACCTTC.

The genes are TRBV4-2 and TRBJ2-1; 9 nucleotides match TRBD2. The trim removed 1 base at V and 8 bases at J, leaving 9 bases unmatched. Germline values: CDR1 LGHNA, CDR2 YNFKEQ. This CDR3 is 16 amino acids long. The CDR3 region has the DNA TGTGCCAGCAGCCAAGGAGGCGGGGGGGCCTCAGATGAGCAGTTCTTC. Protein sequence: CASSQGGGGASDEQFF.

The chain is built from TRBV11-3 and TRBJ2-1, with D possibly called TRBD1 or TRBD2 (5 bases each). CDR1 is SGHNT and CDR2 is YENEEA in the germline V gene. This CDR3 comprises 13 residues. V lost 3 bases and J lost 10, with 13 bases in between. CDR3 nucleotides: TGTGCCAGCAGCTTCTGGGTCGGGGCGGAGCAGTTCTTC. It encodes CASSFWVGAEQFF.

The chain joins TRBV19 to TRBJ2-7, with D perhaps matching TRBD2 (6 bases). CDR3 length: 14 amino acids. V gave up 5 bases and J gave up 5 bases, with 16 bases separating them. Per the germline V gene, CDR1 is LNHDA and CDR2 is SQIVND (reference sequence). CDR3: CASSPLGEAHEQYF. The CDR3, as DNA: TGTGCCAGTAGTCCCCTGGGGGAGGCCCACGAGCAGTACTTC. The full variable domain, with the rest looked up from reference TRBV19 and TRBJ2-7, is DGGITQSPKYLFRKEGQNVTLSCEQNLNHDAMYWYRQDPGQGLRLIYYSQIVNDFQKGDIAEGYSVSREKKESFPLTVTSAQKNPTAFYLCASSPLGEAHEQYFGPGTRLTVT.

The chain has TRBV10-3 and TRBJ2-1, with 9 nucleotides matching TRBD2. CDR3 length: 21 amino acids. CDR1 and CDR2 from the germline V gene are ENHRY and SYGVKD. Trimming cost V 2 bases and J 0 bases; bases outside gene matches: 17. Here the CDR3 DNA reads TGTGCCATCAGTGAGACCGAACTAGCGGGTCATCGCCTTAGCTCCTACAATGAGCAGTTCTTC. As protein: CAISETELAGHRLSSYNEQFF.

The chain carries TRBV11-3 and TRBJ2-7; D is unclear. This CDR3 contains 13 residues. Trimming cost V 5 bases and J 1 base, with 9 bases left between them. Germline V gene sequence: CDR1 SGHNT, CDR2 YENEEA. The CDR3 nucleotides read TGTGCCAGCAGCCATCCCGGGTCCTACGAGCAGTACTTC. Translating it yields CASSHPGSYEQYF. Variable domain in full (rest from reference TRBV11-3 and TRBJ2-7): EAGVVQSPRYKIIEKKQPVAFWCNPISGHNTLYWYLQNLGQGPELLIRYENEEAVDDSQLPKDRFSAERLKGVDSTLKIQPAELGDSAVYLCASSHPGSYEQYFGPGTRLTVT.

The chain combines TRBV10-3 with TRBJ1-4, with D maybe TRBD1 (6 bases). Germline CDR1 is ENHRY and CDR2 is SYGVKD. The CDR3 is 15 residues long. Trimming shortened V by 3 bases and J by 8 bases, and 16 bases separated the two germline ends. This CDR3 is CAISENGQGPEKLFF. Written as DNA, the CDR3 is TGTGCCATCAGTGAAAATGGTCAGGGGCCCGAAAAACTGTTTTTT.

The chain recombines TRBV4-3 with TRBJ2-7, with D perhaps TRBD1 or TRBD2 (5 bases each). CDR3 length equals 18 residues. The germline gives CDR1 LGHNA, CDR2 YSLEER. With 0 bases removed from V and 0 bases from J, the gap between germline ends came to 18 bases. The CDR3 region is CASSQDFTGIGASYEQYF. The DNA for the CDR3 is TGCGCCAGCAGCCAAGATTTTACCGGGATCGGGGCCTCCTACGAGCAGTACTTC.

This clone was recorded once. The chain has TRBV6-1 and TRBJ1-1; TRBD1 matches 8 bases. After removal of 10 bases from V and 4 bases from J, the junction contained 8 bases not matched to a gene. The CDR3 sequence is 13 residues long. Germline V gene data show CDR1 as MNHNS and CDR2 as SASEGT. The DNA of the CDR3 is TGTGCCATTCGGACAGGGAGGATCACTGAAGCTTTCTTT. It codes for CAIRTGRITEAFF.

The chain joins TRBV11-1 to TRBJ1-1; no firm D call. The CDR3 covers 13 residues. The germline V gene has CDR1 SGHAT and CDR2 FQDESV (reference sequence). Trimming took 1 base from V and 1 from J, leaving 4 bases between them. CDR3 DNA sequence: TGTGCCAGCAGCTTAGTTACGAACACTGAAGCTTTCTTT. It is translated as CASSLVTNTEAFF. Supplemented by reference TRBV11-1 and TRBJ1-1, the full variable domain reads EAEVAQSPRYKITEKSQAVAFWCDPISGHATLYWYRQILGQGPELLVQFQDESVVDDSQLPKDRFSAERLKGVDSTLKIQPAELGDSAMYLCASSLVTNTEAFFGQGTRLTVV.

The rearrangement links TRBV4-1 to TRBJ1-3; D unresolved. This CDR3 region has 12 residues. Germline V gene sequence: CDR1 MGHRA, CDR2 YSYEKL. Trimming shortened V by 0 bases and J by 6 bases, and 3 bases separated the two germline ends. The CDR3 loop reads CASSQDLNTIYF. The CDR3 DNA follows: TGCGCCAGCAGCCAAGATTTAAACACCATATATTTT.

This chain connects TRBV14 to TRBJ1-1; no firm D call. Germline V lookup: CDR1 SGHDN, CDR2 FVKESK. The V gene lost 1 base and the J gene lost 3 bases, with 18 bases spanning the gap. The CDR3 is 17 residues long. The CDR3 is CASSQALGNLMDTEAFF. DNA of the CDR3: TGTGCCAGCAGCCAAGCCCTGGGAAACCTAATGGACACTGAAGCTTTCTTT.

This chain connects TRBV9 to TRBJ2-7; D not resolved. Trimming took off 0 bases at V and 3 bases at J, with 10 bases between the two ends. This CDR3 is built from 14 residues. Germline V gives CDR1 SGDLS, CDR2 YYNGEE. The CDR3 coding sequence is TGTGCCAGCAGCGTAGGTGGGGTTGACTACGAGCAGTACTTC. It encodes CASSVGGVDYEQYF. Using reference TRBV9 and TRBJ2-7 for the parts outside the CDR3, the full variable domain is DSGVTQTPKHLITATGQRVTLRCSPRSGDLSVYWYQQSLDQGLQFLIQYYNGEERAKGNILERFSAQQFPDLHSELNLSSLELGDSALYFCASSVGGVDYEQYFGPGTRLTVT.

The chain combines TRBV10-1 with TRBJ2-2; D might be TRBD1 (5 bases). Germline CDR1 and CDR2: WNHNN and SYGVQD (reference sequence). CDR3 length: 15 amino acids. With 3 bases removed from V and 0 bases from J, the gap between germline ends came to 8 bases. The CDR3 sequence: CASSDQGTNTGELFF. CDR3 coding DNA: TGCGCCAGCAGTGACCAGGGCACGAACACCGGGGAGCTGTTTTTT.